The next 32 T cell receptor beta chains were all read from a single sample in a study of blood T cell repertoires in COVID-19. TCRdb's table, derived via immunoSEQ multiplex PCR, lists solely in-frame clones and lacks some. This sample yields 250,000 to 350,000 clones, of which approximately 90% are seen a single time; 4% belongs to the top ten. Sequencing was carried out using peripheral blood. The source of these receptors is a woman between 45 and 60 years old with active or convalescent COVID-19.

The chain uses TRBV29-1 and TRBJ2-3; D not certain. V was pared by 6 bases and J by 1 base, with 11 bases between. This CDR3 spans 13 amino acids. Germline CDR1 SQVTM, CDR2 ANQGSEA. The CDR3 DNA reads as TGCAGCGTAGCGATGCCGCGCACAGATACGCAGTATTTT. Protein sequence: CSVAMPRTDTQYF.

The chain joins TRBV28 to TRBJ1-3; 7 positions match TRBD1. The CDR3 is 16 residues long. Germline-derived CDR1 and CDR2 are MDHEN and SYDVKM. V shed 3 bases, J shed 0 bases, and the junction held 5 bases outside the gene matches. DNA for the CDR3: TGTGCCAGCAGTTTTACAGGGGCTCCCTCTGGAAACACCATATATTTT. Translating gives CASSFTGAPSGNTIYF.

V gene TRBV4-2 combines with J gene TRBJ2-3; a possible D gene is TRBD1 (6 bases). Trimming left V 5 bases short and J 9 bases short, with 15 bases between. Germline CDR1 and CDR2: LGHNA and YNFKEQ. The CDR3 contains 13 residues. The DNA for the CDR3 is TGTGCCAGCAGCGCGCCTGGGGGCTCGACGCAGTATTTT. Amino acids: CASSAPGGSTQYF.

The CDR3 coding sequence is TGTGCCAGCAAATGGAGAGGCGATAGCAATCAGCCCCAGCATTTT. Protein: CASKWRGDSNQPQHF. This chain links TRBV2 with TRBJ1-5; D is undetermined. CDR1 and CDR2 (germline): SNHLY, FYNNEI. Trimming pared 7 bases from V and 0 bases from J, leaving 13 bases between. The CDR3 covers 15 residues.

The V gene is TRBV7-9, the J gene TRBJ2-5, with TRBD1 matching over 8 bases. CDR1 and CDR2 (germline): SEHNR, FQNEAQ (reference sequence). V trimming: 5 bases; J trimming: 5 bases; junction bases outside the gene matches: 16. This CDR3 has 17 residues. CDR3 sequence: CASSKGVAGGLGETQYF. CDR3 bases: TGTGCCAGCAGCAAGGGGGTAGCAGGGGGCCTCGGTGAGACCCAGTACTTC.

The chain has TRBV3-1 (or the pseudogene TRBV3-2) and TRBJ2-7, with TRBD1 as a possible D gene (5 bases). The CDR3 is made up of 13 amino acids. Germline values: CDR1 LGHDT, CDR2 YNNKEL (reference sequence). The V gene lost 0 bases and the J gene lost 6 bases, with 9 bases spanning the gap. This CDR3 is CASSQDWGGEQYF. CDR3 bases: TGTGCCAGCAGCCAAGATTGGGGCGGCGAGCAGTACTTC.

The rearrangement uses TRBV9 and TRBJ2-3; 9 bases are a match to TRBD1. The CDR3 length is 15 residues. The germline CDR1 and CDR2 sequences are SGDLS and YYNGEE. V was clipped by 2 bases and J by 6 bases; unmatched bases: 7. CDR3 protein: CASSVIPDRGDTQYF. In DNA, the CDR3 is TGTGCCAGCAGCGTGATTCCTGACAGGGGGGATACGCAGTATTTT.

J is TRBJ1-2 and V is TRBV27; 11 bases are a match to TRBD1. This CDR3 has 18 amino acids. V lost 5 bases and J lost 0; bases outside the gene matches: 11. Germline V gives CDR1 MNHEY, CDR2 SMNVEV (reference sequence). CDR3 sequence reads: CASSHKADRGLANYGYTF. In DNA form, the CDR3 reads TGTGCCAGCAGTCACAAAGCGGACAGGGGGCTGGCTAACTATGGCTACACCTTC.

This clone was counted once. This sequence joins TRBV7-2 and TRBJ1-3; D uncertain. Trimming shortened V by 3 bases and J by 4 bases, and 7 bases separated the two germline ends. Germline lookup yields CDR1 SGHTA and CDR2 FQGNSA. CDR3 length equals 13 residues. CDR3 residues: CASSLSGGNTIYF. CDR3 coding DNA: TGTGCCAGCAGCTTGAGCGGGGGAAACACCATATATTTT.

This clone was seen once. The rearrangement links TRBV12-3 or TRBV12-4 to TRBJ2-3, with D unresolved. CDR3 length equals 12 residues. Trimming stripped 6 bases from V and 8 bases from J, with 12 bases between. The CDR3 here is CASSSDLSTQYF. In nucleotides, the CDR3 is TGTGCCAGCAGCTCTGACTTATCTACGCAGTATTTT.

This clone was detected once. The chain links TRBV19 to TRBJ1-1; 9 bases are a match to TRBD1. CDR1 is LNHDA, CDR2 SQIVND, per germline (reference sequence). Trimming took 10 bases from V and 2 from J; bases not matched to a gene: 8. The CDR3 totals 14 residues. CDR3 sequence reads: CATKPGQGNTEAFF. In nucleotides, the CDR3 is TGTGCCACCAAACCGGGACAGGGAAACACTGAAGCTTTCTTT.

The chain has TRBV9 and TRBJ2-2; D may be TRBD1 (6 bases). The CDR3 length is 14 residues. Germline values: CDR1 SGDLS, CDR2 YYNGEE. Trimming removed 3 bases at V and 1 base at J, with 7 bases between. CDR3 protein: CASSATGNTGELFF. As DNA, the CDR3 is TGTGCCAGCAGCGCGACAGGGAACACCGGGGAGCTGTTTTTT.

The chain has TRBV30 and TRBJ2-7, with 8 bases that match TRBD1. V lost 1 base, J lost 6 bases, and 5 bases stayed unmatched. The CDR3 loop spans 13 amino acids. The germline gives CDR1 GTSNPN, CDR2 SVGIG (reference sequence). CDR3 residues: CAWSAGTGAEQYF. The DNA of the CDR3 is TGTGCCTGGAGTGCGGGGACAGGAGCCGAGCAGTACTTC. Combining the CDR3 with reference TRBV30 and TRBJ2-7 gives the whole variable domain SQTIHQWPATLVQPVGSPLSLECTVEGTSNPNLYWYRQAAGRGLQLLFYSVGIGQISSEVPQNLSASRPQDRQFILSSKKLLLSDSGFYLCAWSAGTGAEQYFGPGTRLTVT.

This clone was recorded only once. This CDR3 reads CASSISTGTAGELFF. The CDR3 bases are TGTGCCAGTAGTATCTCGACAGGGACGGCCGGGGAGCTGTTTTTT. This chain connects TRBV19 to TRBJ2-2, with 7 bases identical to TRBD1. V trimming: 3 bases; J trimming: 6 bases; junction bases outside the gene matches: 7. Germline-derived CDR1 and CDR2 are LNHDA and SQIVND (reference sequence). The CDR3 is made up of 15 amino acids.

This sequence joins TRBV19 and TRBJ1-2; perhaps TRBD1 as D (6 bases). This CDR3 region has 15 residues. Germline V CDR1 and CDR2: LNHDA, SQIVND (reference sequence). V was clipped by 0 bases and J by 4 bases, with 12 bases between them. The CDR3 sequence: CASSIDNQGSYGYTF. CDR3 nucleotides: TGTGCCAGTAGTATAGATAATCAGGGGAGCTATGGCTACACCTTC.

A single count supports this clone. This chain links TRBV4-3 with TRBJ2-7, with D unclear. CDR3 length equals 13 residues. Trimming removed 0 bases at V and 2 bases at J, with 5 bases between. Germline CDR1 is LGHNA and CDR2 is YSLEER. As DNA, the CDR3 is TGCGCCAGCAGCCAAGATATCCCCTACGAGCAGTACTTC. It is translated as CASSQDIPYEQYF.

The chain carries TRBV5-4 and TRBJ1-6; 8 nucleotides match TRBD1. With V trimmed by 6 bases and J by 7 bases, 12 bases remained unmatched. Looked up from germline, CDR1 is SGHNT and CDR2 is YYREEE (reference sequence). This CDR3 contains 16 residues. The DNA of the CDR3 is TGTGCCAGCATCTACCCGGACAGGGTAAAAAATTCACCCCTCCACTTT. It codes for CASIYPDRVKNSPLHF.

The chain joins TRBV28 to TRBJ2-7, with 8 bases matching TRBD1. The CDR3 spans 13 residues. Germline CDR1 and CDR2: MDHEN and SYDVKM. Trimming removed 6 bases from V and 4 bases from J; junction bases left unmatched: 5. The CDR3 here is CASRGQGEYEQYF. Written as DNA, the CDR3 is TGTGCCAGCAGAGGACAGGGCGAGTACGAGCAGTACTTC.

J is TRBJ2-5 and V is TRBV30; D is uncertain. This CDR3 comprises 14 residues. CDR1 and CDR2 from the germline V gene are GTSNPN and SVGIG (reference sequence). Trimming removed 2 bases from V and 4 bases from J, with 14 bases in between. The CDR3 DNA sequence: TGTGCCTGGAGTCCCCGACCCGGGTCAGAGACCCAGTACTTC. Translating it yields CAWSPRPGSETQYF.

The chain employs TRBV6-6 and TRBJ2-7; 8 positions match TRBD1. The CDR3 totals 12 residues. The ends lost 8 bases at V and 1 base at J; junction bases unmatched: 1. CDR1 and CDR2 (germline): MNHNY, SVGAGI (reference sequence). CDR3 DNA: TGTGCCAGCGGGGACAGGTCCTACGAGCAGTACTTC. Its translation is CASGDRSYEQYF.

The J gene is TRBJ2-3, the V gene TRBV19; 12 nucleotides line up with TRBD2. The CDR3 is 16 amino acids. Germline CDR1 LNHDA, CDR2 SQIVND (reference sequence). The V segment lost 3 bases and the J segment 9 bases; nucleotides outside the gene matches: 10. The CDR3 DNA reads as TGTGCCAGTAGTATCCCCGGACTAGCGGGACAGAAGACGCAGTATTTT. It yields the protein CASSIPGLAGQKTQYF.

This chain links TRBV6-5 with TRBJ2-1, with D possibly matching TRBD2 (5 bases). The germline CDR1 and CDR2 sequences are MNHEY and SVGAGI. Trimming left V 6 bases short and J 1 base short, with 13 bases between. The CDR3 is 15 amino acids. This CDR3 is CASRGAAQSYNEQFF. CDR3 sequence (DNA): TGTGCCAGCAGAGGAGCGGCGCAATCCTACAATGAGCAGTTCTTC.

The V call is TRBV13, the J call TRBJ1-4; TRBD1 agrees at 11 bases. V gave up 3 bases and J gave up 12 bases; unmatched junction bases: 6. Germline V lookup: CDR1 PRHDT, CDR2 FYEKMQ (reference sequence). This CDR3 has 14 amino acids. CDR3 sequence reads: CASSLGQGGRQLFF. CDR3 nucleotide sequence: TGTGCCAGCAGCTTGGGACAGGGGGGAAGGCAACTGTTTTTT.

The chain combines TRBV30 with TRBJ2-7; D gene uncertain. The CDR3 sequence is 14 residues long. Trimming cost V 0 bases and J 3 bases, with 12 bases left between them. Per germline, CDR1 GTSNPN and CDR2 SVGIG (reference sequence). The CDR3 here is CAWSVYRSNYEQYF. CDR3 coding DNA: TGTGCCTGGAGTGTATACCGGTCGAACTACGAGCAGTACTTC.

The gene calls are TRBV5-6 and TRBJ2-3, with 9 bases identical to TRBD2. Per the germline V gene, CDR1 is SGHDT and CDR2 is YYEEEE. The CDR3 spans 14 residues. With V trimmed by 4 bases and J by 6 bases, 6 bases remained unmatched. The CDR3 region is CASSRRSGGDTQYF. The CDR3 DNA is TGTGCCAGCAGCAGGCGCAGCGGGGGGGATACGCAGTATTTT.

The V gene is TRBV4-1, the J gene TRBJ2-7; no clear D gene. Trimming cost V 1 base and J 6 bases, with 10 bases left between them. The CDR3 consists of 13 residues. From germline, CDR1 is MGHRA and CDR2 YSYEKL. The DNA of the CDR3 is TGCGCCAGCAGCCAAGTTCTGGAGTTCGAGCAGTACTTC. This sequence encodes CASSQVLEFEQYF.

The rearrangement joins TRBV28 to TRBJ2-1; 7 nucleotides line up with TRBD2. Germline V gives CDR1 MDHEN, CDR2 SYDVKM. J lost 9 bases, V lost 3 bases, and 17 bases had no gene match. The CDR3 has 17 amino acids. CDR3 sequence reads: CASSFSQLGGRWREQFF. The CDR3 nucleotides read TGTGCCAGCAGTTTCTCCCAGTTGGGCGGGAGATGGCGTGAGCAGTTCTTC.

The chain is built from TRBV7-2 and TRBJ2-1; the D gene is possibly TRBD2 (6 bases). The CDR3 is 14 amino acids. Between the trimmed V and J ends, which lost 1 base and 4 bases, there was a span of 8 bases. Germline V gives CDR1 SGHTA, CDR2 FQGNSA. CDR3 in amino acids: CASSLGLAYNEQFF. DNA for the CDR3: TGTGCCAGCAGCTTAGGGCTAGCGTACAATGAGCAGTTCTTC.

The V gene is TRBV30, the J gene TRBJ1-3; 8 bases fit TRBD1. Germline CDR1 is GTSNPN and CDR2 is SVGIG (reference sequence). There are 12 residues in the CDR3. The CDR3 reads CAQGGPGNTIYF. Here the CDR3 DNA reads TGTGCACAGGGGGGGCCTGGAAACACCATATATTTT. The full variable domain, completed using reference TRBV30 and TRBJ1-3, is SQTIHQWPATLVQPVGSPLSLECTVEGTSNPNLYWYRQAAGRGLQLLFYSVGIGQISSEVPQNLSASRPQDRQFILSSKKLLLSDSGFYLCAQGGPGNTIYFGEGSWLTVV.

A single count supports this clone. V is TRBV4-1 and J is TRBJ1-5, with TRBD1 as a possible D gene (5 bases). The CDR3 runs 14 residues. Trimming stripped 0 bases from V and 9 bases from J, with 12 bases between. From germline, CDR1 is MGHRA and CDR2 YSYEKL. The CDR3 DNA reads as TGCGCCAGCAGCCAAGAGGGGGGTCGACTGCCCCAGCATTTT. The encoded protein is CASSQEGGRLPQHF.

CDR3 residues: CAWTSTSGTLYGEQYF. Here the CDR3 DNA reads TGTGCCTGGACTTCAACTAGCGGGACCCTGTACGGCGAGCAGTACTTC. The chain couples TRBV30 to TRBJ2-7; 10 positions match TRBD2. The V gene end was trimmed by 4 bases and the J gene end by 6 bases; junction bases not matched to a gene: 15. This CDR3 has 16 amino acids. Germline CDR1 reads GTSNPN; CDR2 reads SVGIG (reference sequence).

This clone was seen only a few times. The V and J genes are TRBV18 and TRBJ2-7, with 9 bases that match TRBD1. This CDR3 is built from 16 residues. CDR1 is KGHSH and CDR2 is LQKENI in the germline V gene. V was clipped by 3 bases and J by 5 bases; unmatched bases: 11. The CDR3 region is CASSPGQGRIFHEQYF. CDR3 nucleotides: TGTGCCAGCTCACCGGGACAGGGAAGGATTTTTCACGAGCAGTACTTC.